This T cell receptor (beta chain) was obtained from a study of T cell repertoires in cytomegalovirus infection. On the study more broadly: It was recently identified HLA-C-restricted and well-studied HLA-B-restricted CMV epitopes that the study used. Based on public TCR beta signatures, there were indications of CMV infection and of a matching HLA type. Study outcomes and limitations: CMV-specific TCR beta clonotypes restricted by HLA-C dominated the ex vivo response. Summed public TCR beta family frequency identified CMV carriers bearing the relevant HLA.

TCRdb called the reads again in MiXCR, with one record for every CDR3 protein. The sample consists of 250,000 to 400,000 distinct CDR3 sequences, 20% to 25% of them appearing once. CDR3 length: 22 amino acids. The V gene's germline CDR1 is SGHDN and CDR2 FVKESK. After removal of 0 bases from V and 5 bases from J, the junction contained 23 bases not matched to a gene. There are a few counts of this clonotype. Its antigen is not identified. The gene calls are TRBV14 and TRBJ2-1, with 9 bases matching TRBD1. Here the sequenced sample was cultured PBMCs, taken from culture after CMV antigen stimulation. The source is a human donor in good health (CMV status not recorded). Some clones in this sample may be carry-over from other donors' samples. The CDR3 here is CASSQDTGWERDREYRDNEQFF. For the CDR3, the DNA is TGTGCCAGCAGCCAAGATACGGGCTGGGAGCGGGACAGGGAGTACCGAGACAATGAGCAGTTCTTC.